This T cell receptor (beta chain) was documented in a study of identical twins. In regard to this clonotype: Its antigen is as yet unknown. Mismatch with germline at one junction end may stem from a read error.

This CDR3 spans 17 amino acids. Germline V gene sequence: CDR1 SGHTA, CDR2 FQGNSA. Findings of the study overall: Out-of-frame alpha sequences that twins shared showed excess low generation probability.

Template switching added a universal primer site, and cDNA bore unique molecular identifiers. TCRdb fed the 5' RACE reads into MiXCR, producing one record per CDR3 protein. The sample has around 1.7 million distinct CDR3 sequences; less than 40% are singletons. The source material was cord blood. The origin of this receptor is a newborn girl in good health. This sequence joins TRBV7-2 and TRBJ1-4; 11 bases fit TRBD1. The CDR3 reads CASSTTLGQGANGKLFF. The CDR3, as DNA: TGTGCCAGCAGCACGACTCTCGGACAGGGGGCTAATGGAAAACTGTTTTTT.